Below are 9 T cell receptor beta chains sequenced from a single sample in a study of blood T cell repertoires in COVID-19. TCRdb keeps only in-frame clones here, not all; method: immunoSEQ multiplex PCR. The data hold more than 90,000 clones, with approximately 81% observed a single time. Input material: peripheral blood. All receptors derive from a woman between 65 and 79 years old with active or convalescent COVID-19.

The rearrangement joins TRBV6-2 or TRBV6-3 to TRBJ2-5; TRBD1 aligns across 7 bases. The J segment lost 4 bases and the V segment lost 5 bases, leaving 16 bases of the junction unmatched. In germline, CDR1 is MNHEY, CDR2 SVGEGT. CDR3 length equals 17 residues. The CDR3 reads CASSRHPTGKVGETQYF. The CDR3 DNA reads as TGTGCCAGCAGTCGCCACCCGACAGGGAAGGTAGGAGAGACCCAGTACTTC.

This clone was detected only once. The CDR3 DNA sequence: TGTGCCAGTAGTAACCGCCTCCGGGACAGAGCCCAGCCCCAGCATTTT. As protein: CASSNRLRDRAQPQHF. V usage is TRBV19 and J usage is TRBJ1-5; TRBD1 aligns across 7 bases. CDR1 and CDR2 (germline): LNHDA, SQIVND (reference sequence). Trimming at V came to 4 bases and at J to 7 bases, leaving 13 bases not matched to a gene. There are 16 residues in the CDR3.

This sequence joins TRBV7-2 and TRBJ2-3; 7 bases map to TRBD2. Germline CDR1 reads SGHTA; CDR2 reads FQGNSA. With V trimmed by 5 bases and J by 0 bases, 11 bases remained unmatched. This CDR3 region has 17 residues. The CDR3 nucleotides are TGTGCCAGCAGCGCCGGGACTACCGCTCATAGCACAGATACGCAGTATTTT. Translation gives CASSAGTTAHSTDTQYF.

This chain joins TRBV5-4 and TRBJ2-6; D gene unclear. Per the germline V gene, CDR1 is SGHNT and CDR2 is YYREEE (reference sequence). The CDR3 loop spans 16 amino acids. V was cut by 0 bases and J by 1 base, with 8 bases left in between. The CDR3 spells CASSLAFRSGANVLTF. CDR3 nucleotide sequence: TGTGCCAGCAGCTTGGCCTTTCGGTCTGGGGCCAACGTCCTGACTTTC. The complete variable domain, with remaining parts taken from reference TRBV5-4 and TRBJ2-6, reads ETGVTQSPTHLIKTRGQQVTLRCSSQSGHNTVSWYQQALGQGPQFIFQYYREEENGRGNFPPRFSGLQFPNYSSELNVNALELDDSALYLCASSLAFRSGANVLTFGAGSRLTVL.

J is TRBJ2-7 and V is TRBV28, with 7 positions matching TRBD2. CDR1 is MDHEN and CDR2 is SYDVKM in the germline V gene. The junction had 14 bases not matched to a gene; V was cut back by 2 bases and J by 4 bases. There are 17 residues in the CDR3. Here the CDR3 reads CASSLAIFAGVTYEQYF. The CDR3 DNA follows: TGTGCCAGCAGTTTAGCCATATTCGCGGGAGTTACTTACGAGCAGTACTTC.

The chain employs TRBV21-1 and TRBJ2-2; the table's D call TRBD2 went unverified against the DNA. TRBV21-1 is an annotated pseudogene. This CDR3 has 15 amino acids. The CDR3 DNA reads as TGTGCCAGCAGCAAGCTAGCGGGAGCTACCGGGGAGCTGTTTTTT. It codes for CASSKLAGATGELFF.

The genes are TRBV10-3 and TRBJ1-5; 10 bases line up with TRBD1. Looked up from germline, CDR1 is ENHRY and CDR2 is SYGVKD. The J segment lost 5 bases and the V segment lost 4 bases, leaving 5 bases of the junction unmatched. The length of the CDR3 is 15 residues. The CDR3, as DNA: TGTGCCATCAGTGTCGGGACAGGGGATCATCAGCCCCAGCATTTT. It specifies CAISVGTGDHQPQHF.

The chain combines TRBV27 with TRBJ2-1; possible D gene TRBD2, 7 bases. The V end lost 3 bases, the J end lost 7 bases, and 16 bases lay between the germline ends. Per germline, CDR1 MNHEY and CDR2 SMNVEV (reference sequence). The CDR3 is 15 amino acids. In nucleotides, the CDR3 is TGTGCCAGCAGTTTTGTGGGGGGGCCTCCTAATGAGCAGTTCTTC. Protein product: CASSFVGGPPNEQFF.

V is TRBV2 and J is TRBJ1-2; the D is unclear. The V and J ends lost 2 bases and 4 bases respectively, with 5 bases between them. The CDR3 is made up of 12 amino acids. Germline lookup yields CDR1 SNHLY and CDR2 FYNNEI. This chain's CDR3 is CASSERSYGYTF. The CDR3 DNA is TGTGCCAGCAGTGAACGTAGCTATGGCTACACCTTC. Full variable domain (rest looked up from reference TRBV2 and TRBJ1-2): EPEVTQTPSHQVTQMGQEVILRCVPISNHLYFYWYRQILGQKVEFLVSFYNNEISEKSEIFDDQFSVERPDGSNFTLKIRSTKLEDSAMYFCASSERSYGYTFGSGTRLTVV.